The entry below gives a single T cell receptor (beta chain) sequence along with its context. The J segment lost 3 bases and the V segment lost 9 bases, leaving 13 bases of the junction unmatched. Germline-derived CDR1 and CDR2 are MDHEN and SYDVKM. This CDR3 is 16 amino acids long. TCRdb's copy holds only in-frame clones and misses some; the assay was immunoSEQ multiplex PCR. In the table there are 68,000 or so clones, 86% of which are singletons. This record belongs to a study of OX40 agonist ivuxolimab in advanced cancers. Sequenced here: CD4+ or CD8+ T cells sorted from blood, sampled in a trial of the OX40 agonist ivuxolimab. The chain uses TRBV28 and TRBJ2-3; 9 bases line up with TRBD2. This receptor was identified in an adult with an advanced solid tumor such as melanoma, head and neck, liver or kidney cancer. CDR3 sequence reads: CASSAAGGPKTDTQYF. The CDR3 DNA reads TGTGCCAGTTCGGCGGCGGGAGGGCCAAAGACAGATACGCAGTATTTT.